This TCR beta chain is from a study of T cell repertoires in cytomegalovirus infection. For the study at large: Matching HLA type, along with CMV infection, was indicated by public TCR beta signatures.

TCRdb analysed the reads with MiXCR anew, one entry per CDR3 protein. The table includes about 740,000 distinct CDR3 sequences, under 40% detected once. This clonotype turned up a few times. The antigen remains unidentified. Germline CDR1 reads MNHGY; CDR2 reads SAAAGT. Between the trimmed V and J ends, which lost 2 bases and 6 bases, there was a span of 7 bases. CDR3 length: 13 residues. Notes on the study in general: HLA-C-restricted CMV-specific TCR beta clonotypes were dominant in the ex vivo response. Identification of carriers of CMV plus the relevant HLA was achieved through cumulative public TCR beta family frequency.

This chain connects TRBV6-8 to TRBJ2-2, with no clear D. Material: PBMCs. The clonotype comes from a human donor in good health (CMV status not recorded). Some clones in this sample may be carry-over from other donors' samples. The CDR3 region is CASSYVVPGELFF. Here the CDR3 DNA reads TGTGCCAGCAGTTACGTTGTCCCCGGGGAGCTGTTTTTT.